Each of the 20 T cell receptor beta chains below was sequenced from the same sample in a study of spatial heterogeneity in lung cancer. Study conclusions and caveats: One measure, the expanded intratumoral alpha and beta TCR count, tracked tumor mutation counts.

Time point meaning: sample taken at primary tumor resection. TCRdb reanalysed the 5' RACE reads using MiXCR and keeps one entry per CDR3 protein. The table has roughly 7,700 distinct CDR3 sequences, 9.5% to 15% seen once. These receptors' targets are unknown. The sequencing here drew on lung tumor tissue, taken at surgery. The receptors stem from a male donor with early-stage non-small cell lung cancer.

This clonotype is medium-sized by share. The size of this beta chain means little, since it is a stray read in a library made for alpha chains. The chain carries TRBV20-1 and TRBJ1-1; TRBD1 is a possible D gene (5 bases). CDR1 is DFQATT and CDR2 is SNEGSKA in the germline V gene (reference sequence). Trimming took off 0 bases at V and 2 bases at J, with 13 bases between the two ends. This CDR3 is built from 15 residues. The CDR3 DNA is TGCAGTGCTAGAGAGGGCCTGGGGGTTAACACTGAAGCTTTCTTT. It is translated as CSAREGLGVNTEAFF.

This clonotype has at least ten counts. This beta chain is off target for a library built for alpha chains, so its abundance means little. The gene calls are TRBV15 and TRBJ2-3, with 7 bases aligning to TRBD2. Germline-derived CDR1 and CDR2 are LNHNV and YYDKDF (reference sequence). V was clipped by 1 base and J by 3 bases; unmatched bases: 4. The CDR3 runs to 15 residues. CDR3 sequence: CATSRGGSGTDTQYF. The CDR3 nucleotides read TGTGCCACCAGCAGAGGCGGGAGTGGAACAGATACGCAGTATTTT.

Within the sample, this clonotype is medium-sized. Because this beta chain is a stray read in a library intended to capture alpha chains, its abundance should not be given much weight. The genes are TRBV7-8 and TRBJ2-3, with 12 positions matching TRBD2. With V trimmed by 4 bases and J by 5 bases, 7 bases remained unmatched. CDR3 length: 16 residues. Looked up from germline, CDR1 is SGHVS and CDR2 is FQNEAQ. CDR3 region: CASSSRLAGDVDTQYF. The CDR3 DNA follows: TGTGCCAGCAGCTCCCGACTAGCGGGAGATGTAGATACGCAGTATTTT.

In its sample, this clonotype is medium-sized. The library was prepared for alpha chains; this beta chain is a stray read, so its frequency means little. This chain links TRBV6-6 with TRBJ2-1; perhaps TRBD2 as D (6 bases). Trimming took off 1 base at V and 5 bases at J, with 12 bases between the two ends. The germline CDR1 and CDR2 sequences are MNHNY and SVGAGI (reference sequence). The CDR3 is 15 amino acids. CDR3 sequence: CASSYWDFRDNEQFF. The CDR3, as DNA: TGTGCCAGCAGTTACTGGGACTTTCGGGACAATGAGCAGTTCTTC.

By its share, this clonotype is medium-sized (0.01 to 0.1%). This beta chain is off target for a library built for alpha chains, so its abundance means little. This chain connects TRBV5-4 to TRBJ2-5; 12 positions match TRBD2. Germline loops: CDR1 SGHNT, CDR2 YYREEE (reference sequence). The CDR3 totals 16 residues. J gave up 4 bases and V 1 base, and 5 bases lay outside the gene matches. The CDR3 nucleotides are TGTGCCAGCAGCTTGCAACTAGCGGGAGGCACAGAGACCCAGTACTTC. This sequence encodes CASSLQLAGGTETQYF.

This clonotype was recorded at least ten times. As an off-target read in a library built for alpha chains, this beta chain has a frequency of little significance. The CDR3 spells CAISSGRGGETQYF. The CDR3 nucleotides read TGTGCCATCAGTAGCGGGAGAGGAGGAGAGACCCAGTACTTC. V and J are TRBV10-3 and TRBJ2-5; 8 positions match TRBD2. V lost 5 bases, J lost 4 bases, and 6 bases stayed unmatched. Germline values: CDR1 ENHRY, CDR2 SYGVKD. The CDR3 is 14 amino acids.

This clonotype was counted at least ten times. This beta chain is an off-target read within a library intended for alpha chains, so its frequency means little. The chain couples TRBV11-2 to TRBJ2-7; 10 bases are a match to TRBD2. The CDR3 is 16 amino acids. The ends lost 5 bases at V and 2 bases at J; junction bases unmatched: 9. Looked up from germline, CDR1 is SGHAT and CDR2 is FQNNGV. The CDR3 nucleotides are TGTGCCAGCAGCCCCCTTGGACTAGCGGAGACCTACGAGCAGTACTTC. This gives the protein CASSPLGLAETYEQYF. The complete variable domain, with remaining parts taken from reference TRBV11-2 and TRBJ2-7, reads EAGVAQSPRYKIIEKRQSVAFWCNPISGHATLYWYQQILGQGPKLLIQFQNNGVVDDSQLPKDRFSAERLKGVDSTLKIQPAKLEDSAVYLCASSPLGLAETYEQYFGPGTRLTVT.

This clonotype was recorded many times. This beta chain lies outside the target of a library built for alpha chains; its clone size means little. V and J are TRBV10-3 and TRBJ2-7; no definite D call. V was pared by 11 bases and J by 2 bases, with 10 bases between. This CDR3 is built from 11 residues. CDR1 and CDR2 from the germline V gene are ENHRY and SYGVKD. The CDR3 reads CAAGLTYEQYF. The CDR3 nucleotides are TGTGCCGCCGGGCTTACCTACGAGCAGTACTTC.

Note on this clonotype: The DNA is left out, because the CDR3 cannot be placed on it with certainty; the CDR3 is given as TCRdb lists it. This beta chain came through as a stray read in a library set up for alpha chains, and its size says little. CDR3 protein: CASRLDNSGANVLTFGAGELFF. The rearrangement joins TRBV11-3 to TRBJ2-2; the D call TRBD1 from the table was never checked on the DNA. CDR1 SGHNT and CDR2 YENEEA come from the germline V gene. The CDR3 is 22 amino acids in total, end residues counted.

This clonotype was recorded many times. This beta chain represents an off-target read in a library built for alpha chains; its size is of limited meaning. The V and J genes are TRBV12-3 or TRBV12-4 and TRBJ1-2; no clear D gene. This CDR3 is built from 12 residues. V was pared by 3 bases and J by 8 bases, with 10 bases between. CDR3 bases: TGTGCCAGCAGTTTCGGCGGGTCGGGCTACACCTTC. It is translated as CASSFGGSGYTF.

This clonotype was counted at least ten times. Being off target in a library aimed at alpha chains, this beta chain has a size of little meaning. V usage is TRBV6-5 and J usage is TRBJ1-1, with 7 bases that match TRBD1. The CDR3 is 15 amino acids. V gave up 6 bases and J gave up 1 base; unmatched junction bases: 8. Looked up from germline, CDR1 is MNHEY and CDR2 is SVGAGI. CDR3: CASSSHRGGNTEAFF. In DNA, the CDR3 is TGTGCCAGCAGCTCCCACAGGGGAGGGAACACTGAAGCTTTCTTT.

This clonotype was seen many times. This beta chain came through as a stray read in a library set up for alpha chains, and its size says little. The chain combines TRBV4-1 with TRBJ2-7, with D possibly being TRBD2 (6 bases). CDR3 size: 15 residues. Trimming left V 0 bases short and J 1 base short, with 10 bases between. Germline lookup yields CDR1 MGHRA and CDR2 YSYEKL. The CDR3 is CASSQDHGTSYEQYF. CDR3 nucleotides: TGCGCCAGCAGCCAAGATCACGGGACTTCCTACGAGCAGTACTTC.

This clonotype showed up many times. This beta chain came through as a stray read in a library set up for alpha chains, and its size says little. The genes are TRBV6-2 or TRBV6-3 and TRBJ2-7; 10 nucleotides line up with TRBD2. V dropped 6 bases and J dropped 6; count of bases not matched to a gene: 8. CDR3 size: 14 residues. Germline V gene lookup returns CDR1 MNHEY and CDR2 SVGEGT. The CDR3 DNA is TGTGCCAGCAGAACCACTAGCGGGATAATCGAGCAGTACTTC. It translates to CASRTTSGIIEQYF.

With regard to this clonotype: This beta chain came through as a stray read in a library set up for alpha chains, and its size says little. The chain uses TRBV28 and TRBJ2-1; D is uncertain. V shed 6 bases and J shed 5 bases, with 14 bases lying between them. This CDR3 has 14 residues. Germline V lookup: CDR1 MDHEN, CDR2 SYDVKM. CDR3 protein: CASSREAENNEQFF. DNA of the CDR3: TGTGCCAGCAGCCGTGAAGCTGAAAACAATGAGCAGTTCTTC.

This clonotype was seen at least ten times. Since the library was made to target alpha chains, this beta chain is a stray read and its abundance is not meaningful. The chain carries TRBV6-1 and TRBJ1-4, with 8 bases identical to TRBD1. Germline V gene sequence: CDR1 MNHNS, CDR2 SASEGT. The length of the CDR3 is 14 residues. J was trimmed by 8 bases and V by 5 bases; bases with no gene match: 7. The CDR3 sequence: CASSLDRGDEKLFF. CDR3 sequence (DNA): TGTGCCAGCAGTCTAGACAGGGGAGACGAAAAACTGTTTTTT.

By sample share, this clonotype is medium-sized. In a library made to pick up alpha chains, this beta chain is a stray read with a size that means little. The J gene is TRBJ2-7, the V gene TRBV11-2, with 8 bases lining up with TRBD2. The CDR3 spans 14 residues. V lost 7 bases and J lost 4; bases outside the gene matches: 9. The germline CDR1 and CDR2 sequences are SGHAT and FQNNGV. CDR3 sequence (DNA): TGTGCCAGCACCCAAGATAGCGGGATTTACGAGCAGTACTTC. This sequence encodes CASTQDSGIYEQYF.

This clonotype was counted at least ten times. This beta chain is a stray sequence in a library constructed for alpha chains; its clone size is not meaningful. V gene TRBV10-3 combines with J gene TRBJ2-5; tentative D call: TRBD1 (5 bases). Looked up from germline, CDR1 is ENHRY and CDR2 is SYGVKD. This CDR3 spans 16 amino acids. Trimming cost V 0 bases and J 1 base, with 12 bases left between them. CDR3 sequence (DNA): TGTGCCATCAGTGAGTCCCAGGGCCATTTCCAAGAGACCCAGTACTTC. It specifies CAISESQGHFQETQYF.

By its share, this clonotype is medium-sized. This beta chain came through as a stray read in a library set up for alpha chains, and its size says little. This chain connects TRBV5-4 to TRBJ2-3; 12 positions agree with TRBD2. The CDR3 contains 16 residues. The V segment lost 7 bases and the J segment 0 bases; nucleotides outside the gene matches: 6. CDR1 is SGHNT and CDR2 is YYREEE in the germline V gene (reference sequence). CDR3 amino acids: CASHGLAGPSTDTQYF. For the CDR3, the DNA is TGTGCCAGCCACGGACTAGCGGGGCCTAGCACAGATACGCAGTATTTT.

This clonotype appeared many times. This beta chain was picked up by a library intended for alpha chains and is off target, so its count carries little meaning. V gene TRBV7-9 combines with J gene TRBJ1-1; D is perhaps TRBD1 (6 bases). Between the trimmed V and J ends, which lost 6 bases and 4 bases, there was a span of 15 bases. This CDR3 comprises 14 residues. From germline, CDR1 is SEHNR and CDR2 FQNEAQ (reference sequence). The CDR3 sequence is CASRHTGSATEAFF. The DNA of the CDR3 is TGTGCCAGCAGGCATACAGGGTCGGCCACTGAAGCTTTCTTT.

This clonotype rates as medium-sized (0.01 to 0.1%). This beta chain came through as a stray read in a library set up for alpha chains, and its size says little. DNA of the CDR3: TGCAGCGTTGGACAGGGAGCCGCTAACTATGGCTACACCTTC. It encodes CSVGQGAANYGYTF. The V gene is TRBV29-1, the J gene TRBJ1-2, with 7 bases aligning to TRBD1. Trimming at V came to 4 bases and at J to 0 bases, leaving 5 bases not matched to a gene. The germline V gene has CDR1 SQVTM and CDR2 ANQGSEA. CDR3 length: 14 residues.